This passage covers 13 T cell receptor beta chains from one sample sequenced in a study of shared clonotypes between healthy human individuals. Method: immunoSEQ multiplex PCR; TCRdb's copy keeps in-frame clones and lacks some. This sample carries about a million clones, under 80% of them seen once, and the ten largest clones take approximately 1.5%. Specimen: memory CD4+ T cells sorted from blood. The subset here: CD45RA-negative fraction. The receptors come from a man aged 18 to 35 in good health.

On this clone: Additional DNA sequences in this sample encode the identical CDR3. The rearrangement uses TRBV2 and TRBJ2-6; D remains unclear. The CDR3 contains 13 residues. The V gene's germline CDR1 is SNHLY and CDR2 FYNNEI. With 3 bases removed from V and 4 bases from J, the gap between germline ends came to 4 bases. CDR3 in DNA: TGTGCCAGCAGTGATTCGGGGGCCAACGTCCTGACTTTC. Protein: CASSDSGANVLTF.

The sample holds one count of this clone. The V and J genes are TRBV7-9 and TRBJ2-7; 7 nucleotides line up with TRBD1. The junction had 5 bases not matched to a gene; V was cut back by 1 base and J by 5 bases. The CDR3 loop spans 14 amino acids. CDR1 and CDR2 from the germline V gene are SEHNR and FQNEAQ (reference sequence). CDR3 coding DNA: TGTGCCAGCAGCTTAGACAGGGGTGTCGACGAGCAGTACTTC. It translates to CASSLDRGVDEQYF.

This sequence joins TRBV28 and TRBJ1-1; maybe TRBD1 (5 bases). The CDR3 has 19 amino acids. CDR1 and CDR2 (germline): MDHEN, SYDVKM. Trimming left V 1 base short and J 0 bases short, with 21 bases between. This CDR3 is CASSLFYGRDRGMNTEAFF. For the CDR3, the DNA is TGTGCCAGCAGTTTATTTTACGGCAGGGATAGGGGCATGAACACTGAAGCTTTCTTT.

The rearrangement joins TRBV7-2 to TRBJ1-5; TRBD1 might be the D (6 bases). The CDR3 is made up of 15 amino acids. From germline, CDR1 is SGHTA and CDR2 FQGNSA. V was pared by 1 base and J by 7 bases, with 14 bases between. The CDR3 region has the DNA TGTGCCAGCAGCTTAGATCGACAGGTCATACAGCCCCAGCATTTT. Encoded protein: CASSLDRQVIQPQHF.

This clone was detected many times. The V call is TRBV9, the J call TRBJ2-1, with D tentatively TRBD2 (5 bases). The CDR3 has 15 residues. Trimming cost V 2 bases and J 3 bases, with 12 bases left between them. The germline CDR1 and CDR2 sequences are SGDLS and YYNGEE. Written as DNA, the CDR3 is TGTGCCAGCAGCGTGGCCCCGGGAAACTACAATGAGCAGTTCTTC. Encoded protein: CASSVAPGNYNEQFF.

The chain recombines TRBV19 with TRBJ1-4, with D perhaps TRBD1 (6 bases). This CDR3 comprises 16 residues. The V and J ends lost 3 bases and 7 bases respectively, with 18 bases between them. Germline V lookup: CDR1 LNHDA, CDR2 SQIVND (reference sequence). The CDR3 loop is CASSIMGHSESEKLFF. CDR3 DNA: TGTGCCAGTAGTATCATGGGACATTCAGAAAGTGAAAAACTGTTTTTT.

This chain uses TRBV6-5 with TRBJ2-7; D is possibly TRBD2 (6 bases). Trimming left V 2 bases short and J 1 base short, with 9 bases between. The CDR3 covers 14 residues. Germline V CDR1 and CDR2: MNHEY, SVGAGI. The CDR3: CASSYGGISYEQYF. The CDR3 coding sequence is TGTGCCAGCAGTTACGGCGGGATTTCCTACGAGCAGTACTTC.

The chain carries TRBV5-8 and TRBJ1-3; D is undetermined. Germline V gene data show CDR1 as SGHTS and CDR2 as YDEGEE. Between the trimmed V and J ends, which lost 0 bases and 0 bases, there was a span of 1 base. This CDR3 spans 13 amino acids. The CDR3 spells CASSLASGNTIYF. CDR3 DNA: TGTGCCAGCAGCTTGGCCTCTGGAAACACCATATATTTT.

This chain connects TRBV6-1 to TRBJ1-3; 8 nucleotides match TRBD1. The junction had 4 bases not matched to a gene; V was cut back by 2 bases and J by 4 bases. The germline V gene has CDR1 MNHNS and CDR2 SASEGT. This CDR3 contains 15 residues. The CDR3 bases are TGTGCCAGCAGTGAATGGAGACAGGGGGGAAACACCATATATTTT. Its translation is CASSEWRQGGNTIYF.

This rearrangement joins TRBV11-2 to TRBJ1-5; D unclear. CDR3 length: 14 amino acids. The germline V gene encodes CDR1 SGHAT and CDR2 FQNNGV. Trimming cost V 6 bases and J 4 bases, with 13 bases left between them. The CDR3 sequence: CASSIDGANQPQHF. The CDR3 nucleotides read TGTGCCAGCAGTATTGACGGCGCGAATCAGCCCCAGCATTTT. Full variable domain (missing parts from reference TRBV11-2 and TRBJ1-5): EAGVAQSPRYKIIEKRQSVAFWCNPISGHATLYWYQQILGQGPKLLIQFQNNGVVDDSQLPKDRFSAERLKGVDSTLKIQPAKLEDSAVYLCASSIDGANQPQHFGDGTRLSIL.

This sequence joins TRBV10-3 and TRBJ2-7; 7 nucleotides line up with TRBD2. V trimming: 9 bases; J trimming: 3 bases; junction bases outside the gene matches: 8. The CDR3 loop spans 13 amino acids. CDR1 and CDR2 from the germline V gene are ENHRY and SYGVKD. CDR3 sequence: CAIRTSAGYEQYF. The DNA of the CDR3 is TGTGCCATTCGGACTAGTGCGGGCTACGAGCAGTACTTC.

The gene calls are TRBV30 and TRBJ1-2; D is unclear. The V gene lost 2 bases and the J gene lost 0 bases, with 10 bases spanning the gap. Germline CDR1 is GTSNPN and CDR2 is SVGIG (reference sequence). The CDR3 consists of 14 residues. In DNA, the CDR3 is TGTGCCTGGAGTAACAGTCTAACTAACTATGGCTACACCTTC. Translating gives CAWSNSLTNYGYTF.

This clone came up once. This rearrangement joins TRBV4-3 to TRBJ1-2; possibly TRBD1 for D (6 bases). The CDR3 loop spans 10 amino acids. From germline, CDR1 is LGHNA and CDR2 YSLEER. The ends were cut back, 6 bases at V and 8 bases at J, with 7 bases in the middle. CDR3 amino acids: CASRQGGYTF. The CDR3 nucleotides are TGCGCCAGCAGACAGGGAGGCTACACCTTC.